The next 24 T cell receptor beta chains were all read from a single sample in a study of blood T cell repertoires in COVID-19. Sequencing used immunoSEQ multiplex PCR; TCRdb keeps in-frame clones, though not all of them. The sample lists roughly 200,000 clones; approximately 80% were seen once. The specimen sequenced was PBMCs or T cells enriched from blood (not recorded which). These receptors originate from a man aged 40-55 years who had recovered from COVID-19.

This clone was picked up a small number of times. This chain connects TRBV14 to TRBJ1-1, with D perhaps TRBD1 (5 bases). Germline V gene lookup returns CDR1 SGHDN and CDR2 FVKESK. CDR3 length: 13 residues. V lost 4 bases, J lost 1 base, and 7 bases lay in between. CDR3 DNA sequence: TGTGCCAGCAGCCGGACACCGAACACTGAAGCTTTCTTT. Translated: CASSRTPNTEAFF.

The sample holds many counts of this clone. V gene TRBV3-1 (or the pseudogene TRBV3-2) combines with J gene TRBJ1-1, with TRBD1 as a possible D gene (5 bases). V lost 2 bases and J 1 base, leaving 8 bases between the germline ends. CDR3 length: 14 residues. CDR1 is LGHDT and CDR2 is YNNKEL in the germline V gene (reference sequence). The CDR3 here is CASSQTGGNTEAFF. The CDR3 region has the DNA TGTGCCAGCAGCCAAACAGGCGGGAACACTGAAGCTTTCTTT.

The V gene is TRBV5-4, the J gene TRBJ2-1, with 7 nucleotides matching TRBD1. This CDR3 region has 13 residues. Germline values: CDR1 SGHNT, CDR2 YYREEE (reference sequence). J was trimmed by 7 bases and V by 4 bases; bases with no gene match: 5. The CDR3 protein is CASSLTGTNEQFF. As DNA, the CDR3 is TGTGCCAGCAGCCTGACAGGGACAAATGAGCAGTTCTTC.

This chain connects TRBV4-3 to TRBJ2-3; 10 bases align to TRBD2. The germline V gene has CDR1 LGHNA and CDR2 YSLEER. V trimming: 3 bases; J trimming: 6 bases; junction bases outside the gene matches: 9. This CDR3 spans 16 amino acids. The CDR3 reads CASSQGNSGRGDTQYF. The DNA of the CDR3 is TGCGCCAGCAGCCAGGGGAACAGCGGGAGGGGGGATACGCAGTATTTT.

This clone occurred a few times. This chain links TRBV5-1 with TRBJ2-5; weak D call: TRBD2 (5 bases). This CDR3 region has 13 residues. Between the trimmed V and J ends, which lost 4 bases and 1 base, there was a span of 8 bases. The germline CDR1 and CDR2 sequences are SGHRS and YFSETQ. CDR3 protein: CASSRRGQETQYF. The CDR3 nucleotides read TGCGCCAGCAGCCGTCGGGGCCAAGAGACCCAGTACTTC. Complete variable domain (other parts from reference TRBV5-1 and TRBJ2-5): KAGVTQTPRYLIKTRGQQVTLSCSPISGHRSVSWYQQTPGQGLQFLFEYFSETQRNKGNFPGRFSGRQFSNSRSEMNVSTLELGDSALYLCASSRRGQETQYFGPGTRLLVL.

The J gene is TRBJ1-5, the V gene TRBV19; D is perhaps TRBD1 (5 bases). Between the trimmed V and J ends, which lost 4 bases and 7 bases, there was a span of 14 bases. The CDR3 sequence is 14 residues long. Germline values: CDR1 LNHDA, CDR2 SQIVND (reference sequence). The DNA for the CDR3 is TGTGCCAGTAGTAATTCCAGGGCGGACCAGCCCCAGCATTTT. This sequence encodes CASSNSRADQPQHF.

The chain has TRBV7-3 and TRBJ1-1, with a weak D call TRBD1 (5 bases). The CDR3 is 14 amino acids. Trimming took 5 bases from V and 1 from J, leaving 11 bases between them. Germline values: CDR1 SGHTA, CDR2 FQGTGA. For the CDR3, the DNA is TGTGCCAGCAGCCCCCGGAGGGGGAACACTGAAGCTTTCTTT. Translated, it gives CASSPRRGNTEAFF.

This clone has a handful of counts. This chain links TRBV6-4 with TRBJ1-2; TRBD1 matches at 9 bases. The CDR3 covers 15 residues. The germline CDR1 and CDR2 sequences are MRHNA and SNTAGT. Trimming took 6 bases from V and 4 from J; bases not matched to a gene: 9. CDR3 sequence (DNA): TGTGCCAGCAGAGCCCAGGGACAGGGTTCCTATGGCTACACCTTC. It codes for CASRAQGQGSYGYTF.

J is TRBJ1-2 and V is TRBV24-1, with D perhaps TRBD1 (5 bases). V gave up 7 bases and J gave up 0 bases, with 11 bases separating them. The CDR3 contains 14 residues. The germline V gene encodes CDR1 KGHDR and CDR2 SFDVKD. CDR3 amino acids: CATSRAPANYGYTF. CDR3 nucleotide sequence: TGTGCCACCAGCAGGGCTCCGGCTAACTATGGCTACACCTTC.

This chain uses TRBV29-1 with TRBJ2-7; 8 bases are a match to TRBD2. The CDR3 covers 16 residues. Germline V lookup: CDR1 SQVTM, CDR2 ANQGSEA. After removal of 4 bases from V and 1 base from J, the junction contained 12 bases not matched to a gene. The CDR3 loop reads CSVGPSTSGESYEQYF. As DNA, the CDR3 is TGCAGCGTTGGCCCATCAACTAGCGGTGAATCCTACGAGCAGTACTTC.

This clone was seen ten or more times. The chain carries TRBV18 and TRBJ1-1; 7 positions match TRBD1. The CDR3 consists of 14 residues. V shed 6 bases, J shed 1 base, and the junction held 5 bases outside the gene matches. Germline values: CDR1 KGHSH, CDR2 LQKENI. The DNA for the CDR3 is TGTGCCAGCTCTAGGGGGCGGGGGAACACTGAAGCTTTCTTT. This sequence encodes CASSRGRGNTEAFF.

Many counts were recorded for this clone. The chain carries TRBV7-9 and TRBJ1-4; 7 positions match TRBD1. Germline V lookup: CDR1 SEHNR, CDR2 FQNEAQ (reference sequence). The CDR3 has 17 amino acids. The junction had 15 bases not matched to a gene; V was cut back by 4 bases and J by 7 bases. In nucleotides, the CDR3 is TGTGCCAGCAGCTCCGGGACAGTCCTCCTGGGTGGTGAAAAACTGTTTTTT. This sequence encodes CASSSGTVLLGGEKLFF. Full variable domain (missing parts from reference TRBV7-9 and TRBJ1-4): DTGVSQNPRHKITKRGQNVTFRCDPISEHNRLYWYRQTLGQGPEFLTYFQNEAQLEKSRLLSDRFSAERPKGSFSTLEIQRTEQGDSAMYLCASSSGTVLLGGEKLFFGSGTQLSVL.

This sequence joins TRBV6-1 and TRBJ1-1; 7 bases are shared with TRBD1. The germline V gene has CDR1 MNHNS and CDR2 SASEGT. This CDR3 region has 13 residues. V was pared by 1 base and J by 6 bases, with 2 bases of the junction left unmatched. The CDR3 loop is CASSEGGQAEAFF. As DNA, the CDR3 is TGTGCCAGCAGTGAAGGAGGACAGGCTGAAGCTTTCTTT.

V gene TRBV5-6 combines with J gene TRBJ2-1, with 7 bases fitting TRBD1. CDR1 is SGHDT and CDR2 is YYEEEE in the germline V gene. V was clipped by 3 bases and J by 7 bases; unmatched bases: 4. The CDR3 has 13 amino acids. In DNA, the CDR3 is TGTGCCAGCAGCTCCACAGGGGCGAATGAGCAGTTCTTC. It codes for CASSSTGANEQFF.

This clone was picked up one time. V gene TRBV28 combines with J gene TRBJ1-5; tentatively, D is TRBD1 (5 bases). V dropped 6 bases and J dropped 2 bases, with 5 bases sitting between them. The CDR3 spans 12 residues. Germline loops: CDR1 MDHEN, CDR2 SYDVKM. The CDR3 spells CASSRGNQPQHF. In nucleotides, the CDR3 is TGTGCCAGCAGCAGGGGCAATCAGCCCCAGCATTTT.

The chain has TRBV30 and TRBJ1-4; D possibly corresponds to TRBD1 (5 bases). The CDR3 length is 15 residues. V shed 4 bases and J shed 3 bases, with 15 bases lying between them. Per germline, CDR1 GTSNPN and CDR2 SVGIG (reference sequence). The CDR3: CAWTGASRANEKLFF. CDR3 nucleotides: TGTGCCTGGACTGGGGCAAGCCGGGCTAATGAAAAACTGTTTTTT.

The rearrangement joins TRBV10-3 to TRBJ1-1, with 7 bases that match TRBD1. The CDR3 sequence is 14 residues long. Germline V lookup: CDR1 ENHRY, CDR2 SYGVKD. With V trimmed by 5 bases and J by 3 bases, 6 bases remained unmatched. CDR3 DNA: TGTGCCATCAGTTCTAGGGGGCAGGACACTGAAGCTTTCTTT. Translated: CAISSRGQDTEAFF.

CDR3 protein: CASSLGTPSYNEQFF. CDR3 DNA: TGTGCCAGCAGCCTCGGGACTCCCTCCTACAATGAGCAGTTCTTC. The V call is TRBV7-9, the J call TRBJ2-1; TRBD2 might be the D (6 bases). V gave up 5 bases and J gave up 0 bases, with 11 bases separating them. The germline gives CDR1 SEHNR, CDR2 FQNEAQ (reference sequence). CDR3 size: 15 residues.

The chain links TRBV4-1 to TRBJ2-2; 8 bases fit TRBD2. The CDR3 is made up of 17 amino acids. V trimming: 1 base; J trimming: 6 bases; junction bases outside the gene matches: 10. Germline V CDR1 and CDR2: MGHRA, YSYEKL. Here the CDR3 reads CASSQGIGRAVAGELFF. CDR3 DNA: TGCGCCAGCAGCCAAGGAATCGGGAGGGCCGTTGCCGGGGAGCTGTTTTTT.

This rearrangement joins TRBV5-4 to TRBJ2-3, with TRBD2 identical over 12 bases. The CDR3 is 17 residues long. The V gene end was trimmed by 0 bases and the J gene end by 3 bases; junction bases not matched to a gene: 5. Germline loops: CDR1 SGHNT, CDR2 YYREEE (reference sequence). CDR3 in DNA: TGTGCCAGCAGCTTGGGACTAGCGGGAGCTGAGACAGATACGCAGTATTTT. Protein product: CASSLGLAGAETDTQYF.

This clone was recorded a few times. V and J are TRBV23-1 and TRBJ1-1; D may be TRBD1 (6 bases). TRBV23-1 is flagged as an ORF with uncertain function. This CDR3 region has 17 residues. Deletions cut 4 bases from V and 1 base from J, with 19 bases between. CDR3 sequence (DNA): TGCGCCAGCAGTCGCCCCAGCCTGACAGGCGCGAACACTGAAGCTTTCTTT. This codes for CASSRPSLTGANTEAFF.

The gene calls are TRBV5-1 and TRBJ1-2, with 11 bases matching TRBD1. The CDR3 is 14 residues long. V lost 4 bases, J lost 5 bases, and 4 bases stayed unmatched. Germline V gives CDR1 SGHRS, CDR2 YFSETQ. CDR3 sequence (DNA): TGCGCCAGCAGCCGGGGACAGGGGGAATATGGCTACACCTTC. Encoded protein: CASSRGQGEYGYTF. The full variable domain, in which reference TRBV5-1 and TRBJ1-2 provide the parts outside the CDR3, is KAGVTQTPRYLIKTRGQQVTLSCSPISGHRSVSWYQQTPGQGLQFLFEYFSETQRNKGNFPGRFSGRQFSNSRSEMNVSTLELGDSALYLCASSRGQGEYGYTFGSGTRLTVV.

This clone was detected only once. V usage is TRBV7-3 and J usage is TRBJ2-1, with D perhaps TRBD2 (5 bases). Germline V gene sequence: CDR1 SGHTA, CDR2 FQGTGA. V shed 4 bases and J shed 8 bases, with 18 bases lying between them. The CDR3 is 15 residues long. Written as DNA, the CDR3 is TGTGCCAGCAGCTCCAGAGCGGTGCCAGGCGATGAGCAGTTCTTC. Its translation: CASSSRAVPGDEQFF.

The chain recombines TRBV7-2 with TRBJ1-1; D may be TRBD1 (6 bases). The germline V and J ends were trimmed by 6 bases and 4 bases, with 15 bases remaining between them. The CDR3 contains 14 residues. Germline V gene lookup returns CDR1 SGHTA and CDR2 FQGNSA. This chain's CDR3 is CASSLTGPFTEAFF. In nucleotides, the CDR3 is TGTGCCAGCAGTCTCACAGGGCCCTTCACTGAAGCTTTCTTT.